Each of the 14 T cell receptor beta chains below was sequenced from the same sample in a study of blood T cell repertoires in COVID-19. Profiled with immunoSEQ multiplex PCR; TCRdb holds only in-frame clones, not every one. The table includes around 63,000 clones, 75% to 90% detected once. Sequences were obtained from peripheral blood. All receptors derive from a woman in her fifties or sixties with COVID-19, enrolled during active disease.

CDR3 in DNA: TGTGCCAGCAGCCAAGAAGAAAGGGGGCCATTTTTT. Translation gives CASSQEERGPFF. The V and J genes are TRBV3-1 (or the pseudogene TRBV3-2) and TRBJ2-2; 7 nucleotides match TRBD1. V gave up 0 bases and J gave up 17 bases; unmatched junction bases: 6. The CDR3 is 12 residues long. CDR1 is LGHDT and CDR2 is YNNKEL in the germline V gene (reference sequence).

This clone was observed a single time. The chain is built from TRBV28 and TRBJ2-7; TRBD2 is a possible D gene (6 bases). Trimming shortened V by 7 bases and J by 4 bases, and 11 bases separated the two germline ends. Germline loops: CDR1 MDHEN, CDR2 SYDVKM. The CDR3 length is 12 residues. CDR3 nucleotides: TGTGCCAGCATTTGCGGGGAGTACGAGCAGTACTTC. Translated, it gives CASICGEYEQYF.

This clone came up once. The V gene is TRBV28, the J gene TRBJ2-4; 9 bases match TRBD1. V lost 5 bases, J lost 1 base, and 9 bases stayed unmatched. The CDR3 is 17 residues long. CDR1 MDHEN and CDR2 SYDVKM come from the germline V gene. The CDR3 protein is CASSLIPGQGAKNIQYF. DNA for the CDR3: TGTGCCAGCAGTCTCATCCCCGGACAGGGGGCCAAAAACATTCAGTACTTC. The full variable domain, its missing parts supplied by reference TRBV28 and TRBJ2-4, is DVKVTQSSRYLVKRTGEKVFLECVQDMDHENMFWYRQDPGLGLRLIYFSYDVKMKEKGDIPEGYSVSREKKERFSLILESASTNQTSMYLCASSLIPGQGAKNIQYFGAGTRLSVL.

V is TRBV28 and J is TRBJ1-5; no clear D gene. The CDR3 extends over 17 amino acids. V was trimmed by 5 bases and J by 5 bases, leaving 22 bases between them. Germline V gene sequence: CDR1 MDHEN, CDR2 SYDVKM. Here the CDR3 reads CASSGPFGGRAYQPQHF. The CDR3 DNA reads TGTGCCAGCAGTGGACCCTTTGGTGGGAGGGCCTATCAGCCCCAGCATTTT. The whole variable domain, filled in from reference TRBV28 and TRBJ1-5, reads DVKVTQSSRYLVKRTGEKVFLECVQDMDHENMFWYRQDPGLGLRLIYFSYDVKMKEKGDIPEGYSVSREKKERFSLILESASTNQTSMYLCASSGPFGGRAYQPQHFGDGTRLSIL.

The V and J genes are TRBV4-3 and TRBJ2-1; D possibly corresponds to TRBD2 (6 bases). Trimming took off 0 bases at V and 1 base at J, with 13 bases between the two ends. CDR1 and CDR2 (germline): LGHNA, YSLEER. CDR3 length equals 17 residues. The CDR3 bases are TGCGCCAGCAGCCAAGATGAAGTGGAGGGGTCCTACAATGAGCAGTTCTTC. Protein sequence: CASSQDEVEGSYNEQFF.

The V call is TRBV5-1, the J call TRBJ1-2; D is unclear. V lost 2 bases, J lost 6 bases, and 17 bases lay in between. The CDR3 has 15 amino acids. Germline CDR1 is SGHRS and CDR2 is YFSETQ. DNA of the CDR3: TGCGCCAGCAGCTTTCCGGGTGATGGCCTTGATGGCTACACCTTC. Its translation: CASSFPGDGLDGYTF.

The rearrangement uses TRBV11-2 and TRBJ1-3; maybe TRBD1 (6 bases). The germline V gene encodes CDR1 SGHAT and CDR2 FQNNGV. This CDR3 is 13 amino acids long. V was pared by 5 bases and J by 10 bases, with 15 bases between. CDR3: CASSRTVKETIYF. The CDR3 coding sequence is TGTGCCAGCAGCCGGACAGTTAAGGAAACCATATATTTT.

The chain has TRBV27 and TRBJ1-2; tentative D call: TRBD1 (5 bases). CDR1 is MNHEY and CDR2 is SMNVEV in the germline V gene (reference sequence). V was clipped by 5 bases and J by 4 bases, with 11 bases between them. CDR3 length: 13 amino acids. The CDR3 region is CASSRGGPYGYTF. DNA for the CDR3: TGTGCCAGCAGTAGGGGCGGTCCCTATGGCTACACCTTC.

This clone occurred once. The chain recombines TRBV19 with TRBJ2-1; D call uncertain. The V end lost 3 bases, the J end lost 4 bases, and 13 bases lay between the germline ends. The germline CDR1 and CDR2 sequences are LNHDA and SQIVND (reference sequence). CDR3 size: 15 residues. CDR3 nucleotide sequence: TGTGCCAGTAGTATTCAGGTCCGGCGATACAATGAGCAGTTCTTC. Its translation: CASSIQVRRYNEQFF.

This clone is a singleton in its sample. The V gene is TRBV19, the J gene TRBJ2-7, with TRBD1 matching 7 bases. Germline assignment: CDR1 LNHDA and CDR2 SQIVND (reference sequence). V was pared by 9 bases and J by 0 bases, with 2 bases of the junction left unmatched. The CDR3 is 12 amino acids. The CDR3 here is CASGDSSYEQYF. DNA of the CDR3: TGTGCCAGCGGGGACAGCTCCTACGAGCAGTACTTC.

V gene TRBV5-1 combines with J gene TRBJ2-2; 13 bases match TRBD2. V was clipped by 4 bases and J by 6 bases; unmatched bases: 6. The CDR3 runs to 16 residues. Germline V CDR1 and CDR2: SGHRS, YFSETQ. CDR3 in DNA: TGCGCCAGCAGCCAAGGACTAGCGGGAGCGGCCGGGGAGCTGTTTTTT. This gives the protein CASSQGLAGAAGELFF. The full variable domain, completed using reference TRBV5-1 and TRBJ2-2, is KAGVTQTPRYLIKTRGQQVTLSCSPISGHRSVSWYQQTPGQGLQFLFEYFSETQRNKGNFPGRFSGRQFSNSRSEMNVSTLELGDSALYLCASSQGLAGAAGELFFGEGSRLTVL.

V is TRBV10-3 and J is TRBJ2-3; 10 bases line up with TRBD2. From germline, CDR1 is ENHRY and CDR2 SYGVKD. The CDR3 totals 16 residues. V lost 4 bases and J lost 0; bases outside the gene matches: 4. The CDR3 DNA sequence: TGTGCCATCAGTGCCAAACTAGCGGGAAGCACAGATACGCAGTATTTT. Encoded protein: CAISAKLAGSTDTQYF.

This clone was recorded only once. This chain links TRBV6-5 with TRBJ2-5, with 8 bases matching TRBD1. The CDR3 length is 15 residues. V was clipped by 2 bases and J by 5 bases; unmatched bases: 7. Per germline, CDR1 MNHEY and CDR2 SVGAGI. CDR3 nucleotides: TGTGCCAGCAGTTACGGCAGGGGGCGCCGGGAGACCCAGTACTTC. Its protein product is CASSYGRGRRETQYF.

This chain links TRBV10-3 with TRBJ2-7, with 14 bases aligning to TRBD2. The CDR3 is 18 amino acids. Germline CDR1 ENHRY, CDR2 SYGVKD. The ends lost 2 bases at V and 7 bases at J; junction bases unmatched: 13. CDR3 DNA sequence: TGTGCCATCAGTGAGGTTTGGACTAGCGGGAGGAGGCTAGGAGAGCAGTACTTC. This encodes CAISEVWTSGRRLGEQYF.